Listed below are T cell receptor beta chains from one sample, sequenced in a study of post-analysis software for immune sequencing data. Via MiXCR, TCRdb re-called the PCR reads, giving one row per CDR3 protein. The sample comprises some 890,000 distinct CDR3 sequences, about 53% of which are singletons, and roughly 4.4% rests with the top ten. The sequencing input was blood. These receptors were collected from a girl aged 10 to 17 with multiple sclerosis. CDR3s include the opening cysteine and the closing phenylalanine or tryptophan. The D gene is left open where the match is weak. Expanded clones get a size class; other rows say once, few or many, or leave the size out.

TRBD2 | TRBJ2-5 | - | TRBV20-1 | 16 | CSAIGTSGPLQETQYF | TGCAGTGCTATCGGGACTAGCGGACCCTTGCAAGAGACCCAGTACTTC
- | TRBJ1-1 | - | TRBV12-3/TRBV12-4 | 14 | CASSFKGLGTEAFF | TGTGCCAGCAGTTTTAAAGGGTTGGGCACTGAAGCTTTCTTT
TRBD1 | TRBJ2-7 | - | TRBV20-1 | 14 | CSARGSQGAYEQYF | TGCAGTGCTAGAGGGTCCCAGGGGGCCTACGAGCAGTACTTC
- | TRBJ1-5 | - | TRBV6-1 | 16 | CASIPLGGYGNQPQHF | TGTGCCAGCATCCCCTTGGGGGGATATGGCAATCAGCCCCAGCATTTT
TRBD2 | TRBJ2-3 | - | TRBV20-1 | 14 | CSASEGGRTDTQYF | TGCAGTGCTAGTGAGGGCGGGAGGACAGATACGCAGTATTTT
- | TRBJ1-2 | few | TRBV2 | 15 | CASSDGAGEFYGYTF | TGTGCCAGCAGTGACGGGGCGGGGGAGTTCTATGGCTACACCTTC
- | TRBJ2-3 | - | TRBV5-1 | 15 | CASSQTIIQADTQYF | TGCGCCAGCAGCCAAACAATAATACAGGCAGATACGCAGTATTTT
TRBD1 | TRBJ2-7 | few | TRBV5-6 | 15 | CASSLAQGVLYEQYF | TGTGCCAGCAGCTTGGCGCAGGGGGTGTTGTACGAGCAGTACTTC
TRBD2 | TRBJ2-3 | - | TRBV2 | 21 | CASTRLHLSGTSGGSTDTQYF | TGTGCCAGCACCCGACTCCACCTATCCGGGACTAGCGGGGGAAGCACAGATACGCAGTATTTT
- | TRBJ2-7 | - | TRBV10-3 | 15 | CAISDGQGITYEQYF | TGTGCCATCAGTGACGGCCAGGGAATTACCTACGAGCAGTACTTC
TRBD2 | TRBJ2-1 | - | TRBV4-1 | 14 | CASSQGEGISEQFF | TGCGCCAGCAGCCAAGGGGAGGGTATCAGTGAGCAGTTCTTC
TRBD1 | TRBJ1-2 | - | TRBV25-1 | 16 | CASSQPPGQGFYGYTF | TGTGCCAGCAGCCAGCCTCCGGGACAGGGGTTTTATGGCTACACCTTC
- | TRBJ2-5 | - | TRBV25-1 | 15 | CASSEGLGGSAQQYF | TGTGCCAGCAGTGAGGGTTTGGGGGGATCGGCCCAGCAGTACTTC
TRBD1 | TRBJ1-6 | - | TRBV6-5 | 15 | CASSYSGQNNSPLHF | TGTGCCAGCAGTTACTCGGGACAGAATAATTCACCCCTCCACTTT
- | TRBJ1-2 | once | TRBV6-1 | 15 | CASSASKGGDYGYTF | TGTGCCAGCAGTGCCAGTAAGGGCGGCGATTATGGCTACACCTTC
- | TRBJ2-3 | once | TRBV20-1 | 13 | CSAREGSEGTQYF | TGCAGTGCTAGAGAGGGCTCTGAGGGTACGCAGTATTTT
- | TRBJ1-2 | - | TRBV5-6 | 15 | CASSLEAGLSYGYTF | TGTGCCAGCAGCTTGGAGGCAGGTTTATCCTATGGCTACACCTTC
- | TRBJ2-1 | - | TRBV12-3/TRBV12-4 | 14 | CASRDQTRSNEQFF | TGTGCCAGCAGGGACCAGACTAGGAGCAATGAGCAGTTCTTC
- | TRBJ2-3 | few | TRBV29-1 | 17 | CSVPPGTPYRSTDTQYF | TGCAGCGTGCCACCCGGGACTCCCTATCGAAGCACAGATACGCAGTATTTT
TRBD2 | TRBJ2-1 | - | TRBV7-9 | 15 | CASSLWEGQGNEQFF | TGTGCCAGCAGCTTATGGGAGGGCCAGGGCAATGAGCAGTTCTTC
TRBD2 | TRBJ2-1 | - | TRBV20-1 | 14 | CSARVGTSGRGQFF | TGCAGTGCTAGAGTTGGGACTAGCGGGAGAGGGCAGTTCTTC
TRBD2 | TRBJ2-7 | - | TRBV20-1 | 16 | CSASGLAGGYSYEQYF | TGCAGTGCTAGTGGGCTAGCGGGAGGTTACTCCTACGAGCAGTACTTC
- | TRBJ2-7 | - | TRBV6-1 | 12 | CASRETRYEQYF | TGTGCCAGCAGAGAAACACGATACGAGCAGTACTTC
- | TRBJ1-5 | - | TRBV5-1 | 15 | CASSSGDREGQPQHF | TGCGCCAGCAGCTCGGGGGACCGCGAGGGTCAGCCCCAGCATTTT
TRBD1 | TRBJ2-7 | - | TRBV6-5 | 17 | CASSLLPTGRSYYEQYF | TGTGCCAGCAGCTTACTCCCGACAGGGAGAAGTTATTACGAGCAGTACTTC
TRBD2 | TRBJ2-7 | - | TRBV7-9 | 15 | CASSLGTSGDYEQYF | TGTGCCAGCAGCTTAGGCACTAGCGGGGACTACGAGCAGTACTTC
- | TRBJ2-1 | - | TRBV24-1 | 13 | CANLRDKDNEQFF | TGTGCCAATCTACGGGACAAGGACAATGAGCAGTTCTTC
- | TRBJ1-5 | - | TRBV12-3/TRBV12-4 | 16 | CASSLPPLVQHQPQHF | TGTGCCAGCAGTTTACCCCCGCTGGTACAGCATCAGCCCCAGCATTTT
- | TRBJ2-3 | once | TRBV6-5 | 15 | CASSYGGSRGDTQYF | TGTGCCAGCAGTTACGGCGGATCTCGGGGGGATACGCAGTATTTT
- | TRBJ2-5 | few | TRBV5-1 | 15 | CASSLLRGHQETQYF | TGCGCCAGCAGCTTGCTTCGCGGACACCAAGAGACCCAGTACTTC
- | TRBJ2-7 | - | TRBV7-8 | 13 | CASSLGTHYEQYF | TGTGCCAGCAGCTTAGGGACACACTACGAGCAGTACTTC
TRBD1 | TRBJ1-2 | - | TRBV28 | 14 | CASSLSGTGRGYTF | TGTGCCAGCAGTTTATCTGGGACAGGACGGGGCTACACCTTC
TRBD1 | TRBJ2-7 | - | TRBV5-1 | 14 | CASSLNRGSYEQYF | TGCGCCAGCAGCTTGAACAGGGGATCCTACGAGCAGTACTTC
- | TRBJ2-7 | - | TRBV20-1 | 15 | CSAEEGDSSSYEQYF | TGCAGTGCTGAGGAAGGCGACAGTAGCTCCTACGAGCAGTACTTC
TRBD2 | TRBJ2-3 | - | TRBV9 | 15 | CASSVTSGRIDTQYF | TGTGCCAGCAGCGTAACTAGCGGGAGAATAGATACGCAGTATTTT
- | TRBJ2-7 | - | TRBV30 | 16 | CAWSVLSGQGPYEQYF | TGTGCCTGGAGTGTACTTTCAGGGCAGGGTCCCTACGAGCAGTACTTC
- | TRBJ1-2 | - | TRBV6-1 | 14 | CASSEPHRVYGYTF | TGTGCCAGCAGTGAGCCGCACAGGGTCTATGGCTACACCTTC
- | TRBJ2-7 | few | TRBV29-1 | 14 | CSVTGSSSSYEQYF | TGCAGCGTGACGGGGTCAAGTAGCTCCTACGAGCAGTACTTC
- | TRBJ2-1 | - | TRBV20-1 | 16 | CSAREWGTRGKDEQFF | TGCAGTGCTAGAGAGTGGGGGACTCGAGGGAAGGATGAGCAGTTCTTC
- | TRBJ1-2 | - | TRBV10-3 | 15 | CAISELGVARDGYTF | TGTGCCATCAGTGAGTTAGGGGTGGCACGAGATGGCTACACCTTC
- | TRBJ2-1 | - | TRBV7-2 | 17 | CASSLDPQGSVWSEQFF | TGTGCCAGCAGCTTAGACCCTCAGGGGTCGGTTTGGTCTGAGCAGTTCTTC
TRBD2 | TRBJ2-5 | - | TRBV20-1 | 16 | CSASQSGRAQGETQYF | TGCAGTGCTAGTCAAAGCGGGAGGGCCCAGGGGGAGACCCAGTACTTC
- | TRBJ2-1 | few | TRBV20-1 | 13 | CSATLDSRNEQFF | TGCAGTGCCACCCTCGACTCTAGGAATGAGCAGTTCTTC
- | TRBJ1-2 | - | TRBV7-2 | 17 | CASSLFNWAGRHPGYTF | TGTGCCAGCAGCTTATTTAATTGGGCAGGCCGGCACCCTGGCTACACCTTC
- | TRBJ2-5 | once | TRBV28 | 11 | CATRGQETQYF | TGTGCCACACGGGGACAAGAGACCCAGTACTTC
- | TRBJ2-1 | - | TRBV20-1 | 14 | CSARGDSKGGEQFF | TGCAGCGCTAGAGGCGACTCGAAGGGGGGTGAGCAGTTCTTC
- | TRBJ2-7 | - | TRBV20-1 | 13 | CSARGQVSYEQYF | TGCAGTGCTAGAGGACAGGTTTCCTACGAGCAGTACTTC
TRBD1 | TRBJ1-5 | - | TRBV28 | 16 | CATSRWDSRRYQPQHF | TGTGCCACCTCCCGCTGGGACAGTAGAAGGTATCAGCCCCAGCATTTT
- | TRBJ2-5 | - | TRBV25-1 | 14 | CASSALSGDETQYF | TGTGCCAGCAGTGCACTATCGGGAGACGAGACCCAGTACTTC
TRBD2 | TRBJ2-1 | - | TRBV11-1 | 16 | CASSQRGAGWGGEQFF | TGTGCCAGCAGCCAAAGGGGAGCGGGATGGGGCGGTGAGCAGTTCTTC
- | TRBJ2-7 | - | TRBV4-1 | 16 | CASSQEDSNVSGEQYF | TGCGCCAGCAGCCAAGAAGATAGTAATGTTAGTGGCGAGCAGTACTTC
- | TRBJ2-1 | few | TRBV5-1 | 14 | CASSLAADTNEQFF | TGCGCCAGCAGCTTGGCCGCGGATACCAATGAGCAGTTCTTC
- | TRBJ1-2 | - | TRBV7-9 | 14 | CASSGRVGFHGYTF | TGTGCCAGCAGCGGCAGAGTCGGTTTCCACGGCTACACCTTC